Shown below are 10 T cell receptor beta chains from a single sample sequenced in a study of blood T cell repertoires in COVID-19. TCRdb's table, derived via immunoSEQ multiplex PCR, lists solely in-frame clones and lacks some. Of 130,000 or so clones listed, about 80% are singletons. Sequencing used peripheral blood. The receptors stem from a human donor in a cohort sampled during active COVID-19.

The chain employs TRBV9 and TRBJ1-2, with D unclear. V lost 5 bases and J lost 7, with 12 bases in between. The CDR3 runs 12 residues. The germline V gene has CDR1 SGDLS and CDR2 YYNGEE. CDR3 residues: CASSDDMGGYTF. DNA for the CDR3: TGTGCCAGCAGTGACGACATGGGTGGCTACACCTTC.

CDR3 coding DNA: TGTGCCAGTAGTCCCCTGGGGGGGAGGCCCAACACTGAAGCTTTCTTT. This codes for CASSPLGGRPNTEAFF. The chain recombines TRBV19 with TRBJ1-1; D might be TRBD1 (5 bases). This CDR3 comprises 16 residues. Germline CDR1 and CDR2: LNHDA and SQIVND (reference sequence). V lost 5 bases, J lost 2 bases, and 18 bases lay in between.

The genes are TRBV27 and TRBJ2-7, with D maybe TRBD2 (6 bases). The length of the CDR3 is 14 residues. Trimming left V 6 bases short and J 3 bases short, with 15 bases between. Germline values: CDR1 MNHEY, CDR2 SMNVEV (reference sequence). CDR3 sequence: CASSPKRLGYEQYF. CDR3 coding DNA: TGTGCCAGCAGCCCCAAGAGACTAGGCTACGAGCAGTACTTC.

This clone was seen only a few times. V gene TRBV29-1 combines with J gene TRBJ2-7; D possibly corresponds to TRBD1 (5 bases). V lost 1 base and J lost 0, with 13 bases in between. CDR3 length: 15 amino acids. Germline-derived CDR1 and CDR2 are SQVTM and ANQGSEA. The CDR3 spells CSVEGTSDSSYEQYF. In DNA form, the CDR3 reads TGCAGCGTTGAAGGTACGTCCGACAGCTCCTACGAGCAGTACTTC.

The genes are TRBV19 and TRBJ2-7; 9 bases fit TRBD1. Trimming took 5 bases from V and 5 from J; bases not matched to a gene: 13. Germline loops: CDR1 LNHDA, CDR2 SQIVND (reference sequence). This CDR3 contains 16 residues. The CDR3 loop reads CASSRDQGTGWDEQYF. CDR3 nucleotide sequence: TGTGCCAGTAGTCGAGACCAGGGGACAGGGTGGGACGAGCAGTACTTC.

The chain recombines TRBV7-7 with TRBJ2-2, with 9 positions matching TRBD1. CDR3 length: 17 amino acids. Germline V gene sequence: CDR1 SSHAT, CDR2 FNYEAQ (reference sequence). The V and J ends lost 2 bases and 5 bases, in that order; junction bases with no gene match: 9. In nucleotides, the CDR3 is TGTGCCAGCAGCTTAAATGCGGGACAGGGTATAACCGGGGAGCTGTTTTTT. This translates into CASSLNAGQGITGELFF. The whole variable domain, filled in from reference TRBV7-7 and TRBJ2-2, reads GAGVSQSPRYKVTKRGQDVTLRCDPISSHATLYWYQQALGQGPEFLTYFNYEAQPDKSGLPSDRFSAERPEGSISTLTIQRTEQRDSAMYRCASSLNAGQGITGELFFGEGSRLTVL.

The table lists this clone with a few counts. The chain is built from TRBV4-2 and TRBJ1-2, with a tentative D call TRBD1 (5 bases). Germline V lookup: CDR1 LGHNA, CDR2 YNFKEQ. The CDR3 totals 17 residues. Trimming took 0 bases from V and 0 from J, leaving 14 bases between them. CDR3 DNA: TGTGCCAGCAGCCAAGATCTGGGGACTTCAGCTAACTATGGCTACACCTTC. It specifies CASSQDLGTSANYGYTF.

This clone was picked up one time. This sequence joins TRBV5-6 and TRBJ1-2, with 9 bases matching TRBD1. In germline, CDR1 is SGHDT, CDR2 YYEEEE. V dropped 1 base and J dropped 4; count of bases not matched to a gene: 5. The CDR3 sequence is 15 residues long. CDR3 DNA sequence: TGTGCCAGCAGCTTGTGGGGACAGGGTTTCTATGGCTACACCTTC. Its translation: CASSLWGQGFYGYTF.

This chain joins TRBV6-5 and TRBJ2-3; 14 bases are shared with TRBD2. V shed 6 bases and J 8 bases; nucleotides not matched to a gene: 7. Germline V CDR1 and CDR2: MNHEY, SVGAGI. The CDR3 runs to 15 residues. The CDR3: CASRPTSGGAGTQYF. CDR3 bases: TGTGCCAGCAGACCGACTAGCGGGGGGGCGGGTACGCAGTATTTT.

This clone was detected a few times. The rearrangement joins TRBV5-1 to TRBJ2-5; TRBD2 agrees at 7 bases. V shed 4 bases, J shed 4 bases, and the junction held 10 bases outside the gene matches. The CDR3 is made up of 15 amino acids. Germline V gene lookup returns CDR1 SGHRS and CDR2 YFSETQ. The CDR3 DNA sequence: TGCGCCAGCAGCCCCTTTGGGGGGGGAGGAGAGACCCAGTACTTC. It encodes CASSPFGGGGETQYF.